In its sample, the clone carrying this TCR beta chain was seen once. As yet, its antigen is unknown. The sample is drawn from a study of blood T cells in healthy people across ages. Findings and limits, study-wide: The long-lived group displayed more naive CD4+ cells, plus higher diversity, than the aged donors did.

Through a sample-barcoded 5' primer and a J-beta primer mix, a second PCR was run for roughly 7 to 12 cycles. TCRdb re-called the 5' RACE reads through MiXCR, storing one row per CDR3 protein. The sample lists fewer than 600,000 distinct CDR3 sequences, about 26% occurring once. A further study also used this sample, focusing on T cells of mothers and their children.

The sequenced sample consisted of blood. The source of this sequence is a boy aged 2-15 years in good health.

The CDR3, as DNA: TGTGCCAGCAGCTTAGTGGGCGAAAACGGCTACACCTTC. Protein sequence: CASSLVGENGYTF. The chain combines TRBV7-9 with TRBJ1-2, with D unclear. Germline CDR1 reads SEHNR; CDR2 reads FQNEAQ (reference sequence). Trimming stripped 1 base from V and 8 bases from J, with 11 bases between. The CDR3 is made up of 13 amino acids.